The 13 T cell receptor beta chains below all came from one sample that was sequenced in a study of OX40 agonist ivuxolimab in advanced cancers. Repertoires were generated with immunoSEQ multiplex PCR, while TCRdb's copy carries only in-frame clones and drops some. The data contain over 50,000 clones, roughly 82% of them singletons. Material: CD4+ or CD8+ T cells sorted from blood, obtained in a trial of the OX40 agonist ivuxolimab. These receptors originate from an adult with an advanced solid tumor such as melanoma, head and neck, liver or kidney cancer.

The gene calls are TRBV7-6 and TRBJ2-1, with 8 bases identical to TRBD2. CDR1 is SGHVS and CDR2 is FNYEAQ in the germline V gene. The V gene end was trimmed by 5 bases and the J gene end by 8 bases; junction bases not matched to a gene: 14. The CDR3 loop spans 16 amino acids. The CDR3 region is CASSLGGASRLDEQFF. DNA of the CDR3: TGTGCCAGCAGCCTCGGGGGGGCCTCACGTTTGGATGAGCAGTTCTTC.

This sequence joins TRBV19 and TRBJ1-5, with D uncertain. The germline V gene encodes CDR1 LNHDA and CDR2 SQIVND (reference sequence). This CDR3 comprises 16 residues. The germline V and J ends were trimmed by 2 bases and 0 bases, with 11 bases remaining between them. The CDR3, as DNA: TGTGCCAGTAGTATATCAGCAGTTATTAGCAATCAGCCCCAGCATTTT. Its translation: CASSISAVISNQPQHF.

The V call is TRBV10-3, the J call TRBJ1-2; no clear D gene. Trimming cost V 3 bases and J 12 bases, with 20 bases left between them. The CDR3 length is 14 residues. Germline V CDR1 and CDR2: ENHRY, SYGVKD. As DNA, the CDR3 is TGTGCCATCAGTGACCCCGGGGTAACGGATGGGAACACCTTC. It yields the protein CAISDPGVTDGNTF.

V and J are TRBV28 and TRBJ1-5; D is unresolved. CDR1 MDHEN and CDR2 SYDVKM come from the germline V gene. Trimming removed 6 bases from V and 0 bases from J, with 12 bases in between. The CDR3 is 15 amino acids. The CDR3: CASSPPAHSNQPQHF. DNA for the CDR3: TGTGCCAGCAGCCCTCCTGCTCATAGCAATCAGCCCCAGCATTTT.

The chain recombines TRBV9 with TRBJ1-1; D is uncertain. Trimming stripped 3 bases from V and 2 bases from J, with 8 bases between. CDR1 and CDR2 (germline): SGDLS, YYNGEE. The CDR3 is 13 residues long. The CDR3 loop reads CASSGTDNTEAFF. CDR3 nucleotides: TGTGCCAGCAGCGGAACAGATAACACTGAAGCTTTCTTT.

CDR3 sequence (DNA): TGTGCCAGCAGCCCGGGCCTCTCTAGCGGGGGCTACAATGAGCAGTTCTTC. This codes for CASSPGLSSGGYNEQFF. This chain links TRBV7-2 with TRBJ2-1; 10 bases agree with TRBD2. The CDR3 has 17 residues. The J segment lost 3 bases and the V segment lost 5 bases, leaving 10 bases of the junction unmatched. Germline CDR1 and CDR2: SGHTA and FQGNSA.

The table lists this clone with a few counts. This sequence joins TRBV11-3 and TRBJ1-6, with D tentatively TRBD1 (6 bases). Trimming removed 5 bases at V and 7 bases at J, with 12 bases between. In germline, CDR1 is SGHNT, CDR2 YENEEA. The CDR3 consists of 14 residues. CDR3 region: CASSPAGTNSPLHF. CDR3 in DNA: TGTGCCAGCAGCCCCGCCGGGACAAATTCACCCCTCCACTTT.

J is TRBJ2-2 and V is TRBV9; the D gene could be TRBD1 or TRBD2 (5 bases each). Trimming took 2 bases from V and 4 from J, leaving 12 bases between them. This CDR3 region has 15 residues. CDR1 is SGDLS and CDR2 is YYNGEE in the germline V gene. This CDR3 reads CASSVTGTGTGELFF. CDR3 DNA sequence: TGTGCCAGCAGCGTCACCGGGACCGGCACCGGGGAGCTGTTTTTT.

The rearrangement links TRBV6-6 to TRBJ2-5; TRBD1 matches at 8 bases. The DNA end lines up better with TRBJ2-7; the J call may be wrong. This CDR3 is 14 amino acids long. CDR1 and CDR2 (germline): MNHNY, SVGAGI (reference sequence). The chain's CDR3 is CASSGTGTGYEQYF. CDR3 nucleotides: TGTGCCAGCAGTGGGACCGGGACAGGCTACGAGCAGTACTTC.

The CDR3 nucleotides are TGTGCCAGCAGCTTTCAGGGGTTCAACACCGGGGAGCTGTTTTTT. Encoded protein: CASSFQGFNTGELFF. The chain uses TRBV27 and TRBJ2-2, with D possibly matching TRBD1 (6 bases). Germline V lookup: CDR1 MNHEY, CDR2 SMNVEV (reference sequence). The CDR3 totals 15 residues. Trimming pared 6 bases from V and 2 bases from J, leaving 13 bases between.

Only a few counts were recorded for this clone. The CDR3 DNA follows: TGTGCCAGCAGTCAAACCGAAAGGATTAGGGAGACCCAGTACTTC. This sequence encodes CASSQTERIRETQYF. The J gene is TRBJ2-5, the V gene TRBV6-1; D is uncertain. The CDR3 is 15 residues long. The germline V and J ends were trimmed by 5 bases and 5 bases, with 18 bases remaining between them. Looked up from germline, CDR1 is MNHNS and CDR2 is SASEGT.

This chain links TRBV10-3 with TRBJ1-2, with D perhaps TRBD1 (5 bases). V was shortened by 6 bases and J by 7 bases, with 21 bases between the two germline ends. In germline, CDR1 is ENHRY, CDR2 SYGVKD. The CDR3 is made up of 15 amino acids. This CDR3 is CAISEALEGHSGYTF. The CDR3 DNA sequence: TGTGCCATCAGCGAGGCGCTCGAGGGGCATTCTGGCTACACCTTC.

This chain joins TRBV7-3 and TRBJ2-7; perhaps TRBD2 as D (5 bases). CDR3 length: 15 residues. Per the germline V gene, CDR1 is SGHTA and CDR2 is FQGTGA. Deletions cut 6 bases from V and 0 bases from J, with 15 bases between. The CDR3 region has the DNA TGTGCCAGCAGTCCGAGGGCCGAGAGCTCCTACGAGCAGTACTTC. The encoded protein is CASSPRAESSYEQYF.